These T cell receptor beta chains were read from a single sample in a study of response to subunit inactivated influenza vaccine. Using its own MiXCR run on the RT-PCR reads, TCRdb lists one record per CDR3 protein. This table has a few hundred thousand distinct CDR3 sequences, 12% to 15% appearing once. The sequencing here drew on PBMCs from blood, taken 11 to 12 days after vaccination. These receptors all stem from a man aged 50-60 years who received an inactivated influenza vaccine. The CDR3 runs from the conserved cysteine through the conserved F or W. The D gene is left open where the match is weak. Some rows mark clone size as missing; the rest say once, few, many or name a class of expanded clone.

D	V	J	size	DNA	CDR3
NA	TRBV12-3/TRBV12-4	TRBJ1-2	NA	TGTGCCAGCAGTGATACCTTCCCAACGTACTATGGCTACACCTTC	CASSDTFPTYYGYTF
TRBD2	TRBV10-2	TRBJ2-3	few	TGCGCCAGCTGCAGACTAGCGGGAGTGGCACACTGCGCAGATACGCAGTATTTT	CASCRLAGVAHCADTQYF
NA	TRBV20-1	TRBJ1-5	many	TGCAGTGCTGGGGGTCGACAGAATCAGCCCCAGCATTTT	CSAGGRQNQPQHF
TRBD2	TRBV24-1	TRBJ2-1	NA	TGTGCCACCAGTGATTTGATAGCGGGAGGACGGAAGTTCTTC	CATSDLIAGGRKFF
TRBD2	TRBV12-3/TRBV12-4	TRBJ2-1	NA	TGTGCCAGCAAATTAGCGGGGGGGCGGAATGAGCAGTTCTTC	CASKLAGGRNEQFF
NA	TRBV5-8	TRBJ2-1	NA	TGTGCCAGCAGCTTGGGGCTCCACAGCGGTGAGCAGTTCTTC	CASSLGLHSGEQFF
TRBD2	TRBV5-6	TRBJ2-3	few	TGTGCCAGCACCCCGCCCGGACTAGCGGGGGGATCAGGGGGGCGGTATTTT	CASTPPGLAGGSGGRYF
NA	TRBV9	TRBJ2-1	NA	TGTGCCAGCAGCGTAGAAACTAACATAGATGAGCAGTTCTTC	CASSVETNIDEQFF
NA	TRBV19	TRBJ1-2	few	TGTGCCAGTAGTATGGAGGGGAGAGCCAACTATGGCTACACCTTC	CASSMEGRANYGYTF
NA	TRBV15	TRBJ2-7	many	TGTGCCACCAGCATGGACTTTGAGAACGAGCAGTACTTC	CATSMDFENEQYF
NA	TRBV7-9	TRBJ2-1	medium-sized	TGTGCCAGCAGCTTACTTCAGAATAGCAATGAGCAGTTCTTC	CASSLLQNSNEQFF
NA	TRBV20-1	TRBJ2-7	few	TGCAGTGCTAGTCCGGGACGGCAGTACTTC	CSASPGRQYF
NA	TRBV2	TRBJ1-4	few	TGTGCCAGCAGTGCCCCAGTAGGGGATGAAAAACTGTTTTTT	CASSAPVGDEKLFF
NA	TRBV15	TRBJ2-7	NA	TGTGCCACCAGCAGAGAGAGATCCTACGAGCAGTACTTC	CATSRERSYEQYF
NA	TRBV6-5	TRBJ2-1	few	TGTGCCAGCAGTTACCTTCTAAATGGGGAGCAGTTCTTC	CASSYLLNGEQFF
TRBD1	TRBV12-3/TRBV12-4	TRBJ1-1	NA	TGTGCCAGCAGCTTAGCACGGACAGGGGGGGACACTGAAGCTTTCTTT	CASSLARTGGDTEAFF
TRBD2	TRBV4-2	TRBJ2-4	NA	TGTGCCAGCAGCCACGGGACTAGCGGGAGTGGAGGCGAAAACATTCAGTACTTC	CASSHGTSGSGGENIQYF